This entry lists 8 T cell receptor beta chains sequenced from one sample in a study of beta chain features in type 1 diabetes. Study results and limitations: All four CD4+ subsets of Type 1 diabetes patients contained TCRB CDR3s that were moderately but significantly shorter.

For these TCRs, the target antigens are not known. Expressed TCRB transcripts were sequenced because the entire RNA isolate underwent reverse transcription. Measured with immunoSEQ multiplex PCR; TCRdb has only the in-frame clones, and not every one. Of 500,000 to 650,000 clones in the sample, 9.5% to 15% are singletons; the top ten hold approximately 0.11%. The specimen sequenced was naive CD4+ T cells from blood. Every receptor here comes from a man under 40 with type 1 diabetes.

This sequence joins TRBV7-2 and TRBJ2-5, with TRBD2 matching 7 bases. Trimming at V came to 0 bases and at J to 0 bases, leaving 10 bases not matched to a gene. This CDR3 has 18 residues. Germline V gives CDR1 SGHTA, CDR2 FQGNSA. CDR3 coding DNA: TGTGCCAGCAGCTTAGCCGCGGGAGCTCCTGGCAACCAAGAGACCCAGTACTTC. It translates to CASSLAAGAPGNQETQYF.

In this sample, this clone turned up a few times. The J gene is TRBJ2-7, the V gene TRBV11-2; the D gene is possibly TRBD1 (6 bases). Germline loops: CDR1 SGHAT, CDR2 FQNNGV. Trimming took off 6 bases at V and 3 bases at J, with 18 bases between the two ends. The CDR3 has 15 residues. This CDR3 reads CASREPGQDFYEQYF. The CDR3 nucleotides read TGTGCCAGCAGAGAGCCGGGACAAGACTTCTACGAGCAGTACTTC.

This sequence joins TRBV4-3 and TRBJ2-5, with D perhaps matching TRBD1 (5 bases). Per the germline V gene, CDR1 is LGHNA and CDR2 is YSLEER. The CDR3 runs 13 residues. V was clipped by 4 bases and J by 2 bases, with 8 bases between them. In nucleotides, the CDR3 is TGCGCCAGCAGCCTTGACAGACAAGAGACCCAGTACTTC. It specifies CASSLDRQETQYF.

In this sample, this clone turned up a few times. The same CDR3 can be traced to other DNA sequences in this sample. The V and J genes are TRBV18 and TRBJ1-5; D possibly corresponds to TRBD1 (5 bases). The V end lost 3 bases, the J end lost 4 bases, and 10 bases lay between the germline ends. CDR1 and CDR2 from the germline V gene are KGHSH and LQKENI. There are 14 residues in the CDR3. DNA of the CDR3: TGTGCCAGCTCACCGGGGACGGGGAATCAGCCCCAGCATTTT. Encoded protein: CASSPGTGNQPQHF.

The rearrangement joins TRBV5-1 to TRBJ1-1, with D perhaps TRBD1 (5 bases). This CDR3 is built from 16 residues. V gave up 4 bases and J gave up 0 bases, with 16 bases separating them. CDR1 is SGHRS and CDR2 is YFSETQ in the germline V gene. The CDR3 sequence: CASSVASGTVNTEAFF. The CDR3 DNA is TGCGCCAGCAGCGTGGCCTCCGGGACGGTGAACACTGAAGCTTTCTTT.

J is TRBJ1-2 and V is TRBV25-1; D is uncertain. The V gene's germline CDR1 is MGHDK and CDR2 SYGVNS. The CDR3 spans 9 residues. CDR3 bases: TGTACCCGAGGGAGGGGCTACACCTTC. It codes for CTRGRGYTF.

The chain carries TRBV27 and TRBJ2-6; D is ambiguous. The ends were cut back, 6 bases at V and 0 bases at J, with 12 bases in the middle. The CDR3 has 16 amino acids. Germline values: CDR1 MNHEY, CDR2 SMNVEV (reference sequence). The CDR3 DNA reads as TGTGCCAGCAGCCTTTACTCGAGCTCTGGGGCCAACGTCCTGACTTTC. It specifies CASSLYSSSGANVLTF.

This clone was counted only a few times. V is TRBV7-9 and J is TRBJ2-3, with TRBD1 as a possible D gene (6 bases). V dropped 0 bases and J dropped 3 bases, with 19 bases sitting between them. This CDR3 contains 18 residues. Per the germline V gene, CDR1 is SEHNR and CDR2 is FQNEAQ (reference sequence). DNA for the CDR3: TGTGCCAGCAGCTTAGCGCTAAGCAGGAGCAGGGGAACAGATACGCAGTATTTT. Translation gives CASSLALSRSRGTDTQYF.